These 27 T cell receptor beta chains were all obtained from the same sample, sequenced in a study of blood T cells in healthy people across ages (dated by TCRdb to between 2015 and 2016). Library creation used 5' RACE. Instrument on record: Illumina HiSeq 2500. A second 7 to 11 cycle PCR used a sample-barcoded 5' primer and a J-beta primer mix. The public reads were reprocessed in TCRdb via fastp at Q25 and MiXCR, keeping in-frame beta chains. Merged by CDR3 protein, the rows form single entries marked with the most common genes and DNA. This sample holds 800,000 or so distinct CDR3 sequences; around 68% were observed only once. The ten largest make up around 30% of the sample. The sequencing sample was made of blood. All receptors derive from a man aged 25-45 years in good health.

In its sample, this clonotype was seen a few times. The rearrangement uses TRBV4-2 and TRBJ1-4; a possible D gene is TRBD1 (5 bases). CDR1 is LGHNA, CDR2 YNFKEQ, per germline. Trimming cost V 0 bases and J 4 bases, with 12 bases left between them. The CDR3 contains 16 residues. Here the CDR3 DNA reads TGTGCCAGCAGCCAAGACGGCGGGGCCTATAATGAAAAACTGTTTTTT. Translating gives CASSQDGGAYNEKLFF.

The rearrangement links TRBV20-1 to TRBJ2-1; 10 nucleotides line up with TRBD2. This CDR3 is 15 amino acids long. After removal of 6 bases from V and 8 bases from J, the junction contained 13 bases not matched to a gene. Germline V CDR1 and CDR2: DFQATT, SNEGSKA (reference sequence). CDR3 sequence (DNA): TGCAGTGCCGGGTCCGGAACTAGCGGGGTGGATGAGCAGTTCTTC. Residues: CSAGSGTSGVDEQFF.

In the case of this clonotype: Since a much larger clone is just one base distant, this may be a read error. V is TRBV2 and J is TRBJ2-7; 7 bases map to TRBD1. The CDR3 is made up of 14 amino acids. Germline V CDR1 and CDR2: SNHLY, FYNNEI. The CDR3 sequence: CAGRGTLLGYEQYF. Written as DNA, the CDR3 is TGTGCCGGCAGGGGGACCCTCCTGGGATACGAGCAGTACTTC.

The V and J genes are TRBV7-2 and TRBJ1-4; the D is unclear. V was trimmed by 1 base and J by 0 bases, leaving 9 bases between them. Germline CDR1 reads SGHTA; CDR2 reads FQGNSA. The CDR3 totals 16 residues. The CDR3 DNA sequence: TGTGCCAGCAGCTTAGGAGTCCCTGCAACTAATGAAAAACTGTTTTTT. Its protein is CASSLGVPATNEKLFF.

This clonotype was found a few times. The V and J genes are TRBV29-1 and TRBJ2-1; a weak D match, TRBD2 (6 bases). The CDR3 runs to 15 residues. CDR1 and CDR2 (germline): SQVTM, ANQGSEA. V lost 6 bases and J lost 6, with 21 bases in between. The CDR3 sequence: CSVAPGVLSGNEQFF. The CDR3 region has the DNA TGCAGCGTAGCCCCGGGGGTCCTCTCCGGCAATGAGCAGTTCTTC.

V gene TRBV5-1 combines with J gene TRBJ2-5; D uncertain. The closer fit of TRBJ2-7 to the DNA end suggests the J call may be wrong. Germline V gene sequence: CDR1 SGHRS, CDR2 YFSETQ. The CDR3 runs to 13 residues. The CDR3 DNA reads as TGCGCCAGCAGTCACGGCTCTGGGGACGAGCAGTACTTC. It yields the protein CASSHGSGDEQYF.

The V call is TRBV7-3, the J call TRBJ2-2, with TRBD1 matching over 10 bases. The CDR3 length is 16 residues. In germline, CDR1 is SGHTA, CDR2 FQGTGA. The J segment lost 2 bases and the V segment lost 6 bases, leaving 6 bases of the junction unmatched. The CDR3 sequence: CASSHGQGVNTGELFF. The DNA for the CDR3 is TGTGCCAGCAGTCATGGACAGGGGGTAAACACCGGGGAGCTGTTTTTT.

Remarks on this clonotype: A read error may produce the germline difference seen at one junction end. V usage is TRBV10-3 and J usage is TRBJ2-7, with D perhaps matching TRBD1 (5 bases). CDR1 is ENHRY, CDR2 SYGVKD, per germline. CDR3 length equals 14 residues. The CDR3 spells CAISDEGALDEQYF. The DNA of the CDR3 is TGTGCTATCAGTGATGAAGGGGCGTTGGACGAGCAGTACTTC.

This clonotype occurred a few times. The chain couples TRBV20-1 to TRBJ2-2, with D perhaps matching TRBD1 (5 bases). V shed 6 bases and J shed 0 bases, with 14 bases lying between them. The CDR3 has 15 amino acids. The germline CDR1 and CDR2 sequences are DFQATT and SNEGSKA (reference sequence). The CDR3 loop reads CSAKHRTANTGELFF. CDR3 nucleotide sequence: TGCAGTGCGAAACACAGGACCGCGAACACCGGGGAGCTGTTTTTT.

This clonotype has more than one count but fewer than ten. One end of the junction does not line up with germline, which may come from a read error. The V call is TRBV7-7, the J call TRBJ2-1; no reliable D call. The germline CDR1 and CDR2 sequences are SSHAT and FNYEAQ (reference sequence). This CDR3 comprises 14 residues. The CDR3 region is CASSSLGSYNEQFF. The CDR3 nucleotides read TGTGCTAGCAGCTCCCTGGGGTCCTACAATGAGCAGTTCTTC.

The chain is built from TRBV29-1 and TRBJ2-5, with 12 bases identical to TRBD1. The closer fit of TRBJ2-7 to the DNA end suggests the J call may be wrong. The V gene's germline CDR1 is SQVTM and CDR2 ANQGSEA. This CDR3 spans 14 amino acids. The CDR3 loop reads CSGIEGQGALEQYF. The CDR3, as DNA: TGCAGCGGGATAGAGGGACAGGGGGCACTCGAGCAGTACTTC.

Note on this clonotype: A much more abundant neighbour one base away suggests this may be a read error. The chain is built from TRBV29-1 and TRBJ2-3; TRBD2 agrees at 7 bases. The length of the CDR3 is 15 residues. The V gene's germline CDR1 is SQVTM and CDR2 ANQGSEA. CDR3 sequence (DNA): TGCAGCGTTGAAAGAGTTGGGACTATCACAGATAGGCAGTATTTT. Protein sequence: CSVERVGTITDRQYF.

Here the CDR3 DNA reads TGTGCCAGCAGTTACTCGGGGACAGGGGGCCCCTACGGGCAGTACTTC. This codes for CASSYSGTGGPYGQYF. The chain couples TRBV6-5 to TRBJ2-4; TRBD1 matches 12 bases. The CDR3 loop spans 16 amino acids. V lost 0 bases to trimming and J lost 13 bases; unmatched junction nucleotides: 10. CDR1 is MNHEY and CDR2 is SVGAGI in the germline V gene.

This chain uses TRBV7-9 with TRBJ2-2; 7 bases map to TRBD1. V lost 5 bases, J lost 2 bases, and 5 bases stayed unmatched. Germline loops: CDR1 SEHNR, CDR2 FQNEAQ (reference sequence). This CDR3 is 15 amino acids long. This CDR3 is CASSPRDSNTGELFF. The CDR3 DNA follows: TGTGCCAGCAGCCCCCGGGACAGCAACACCGGGGAGCTGTTTTTT.

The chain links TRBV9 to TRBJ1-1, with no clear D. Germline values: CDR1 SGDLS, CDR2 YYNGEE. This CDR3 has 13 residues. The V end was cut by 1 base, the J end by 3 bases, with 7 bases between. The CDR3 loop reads CASSVTRDTEAFF. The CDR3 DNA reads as TGTGCCAGCAGCGTAACAAGAGACACTGAAGCTTTCTTT.

CDR3 in DNA: TGCGCCAGCAGCCCCAGGGTTACCTACGAGCAGTACTTC. It encodes CASSPRVTYEQYF. The chain uses TRBV4-3 and TRBJ2-7; possible D gene TRBD1, 5 bases. V lost 4 bases to trimming and J lost 2 bases, with 9 bases between them. The CDR3 consists of 13 residues. The germline V gene has CDR1 LGHNA and CDR2 YSLEER.

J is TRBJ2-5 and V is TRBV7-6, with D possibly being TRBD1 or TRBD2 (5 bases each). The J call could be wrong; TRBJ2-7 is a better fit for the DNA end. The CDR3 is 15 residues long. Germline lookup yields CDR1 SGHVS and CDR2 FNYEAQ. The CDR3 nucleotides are TGTGCCAGCAGCTTAGAGAGGGGTAAAAGGAACGAGCAGTACTTC. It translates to CASSLERGKRNEQYF.

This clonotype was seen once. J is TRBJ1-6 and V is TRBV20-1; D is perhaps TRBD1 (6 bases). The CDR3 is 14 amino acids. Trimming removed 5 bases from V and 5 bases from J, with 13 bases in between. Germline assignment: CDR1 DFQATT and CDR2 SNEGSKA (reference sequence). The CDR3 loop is CSARKGGDNSPLHF. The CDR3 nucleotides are TGCAGTGCTCGGAAGGGGGGGGATAATTCACCCCTCCACTTT.

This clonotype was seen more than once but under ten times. CDR3 DNA sequence: TGTGCCAGCAGCTTACGGGGGCAGCGCACAGATACGCAGTATTTT. Protein product: CASSLRGQRTDTQYF. The chain uses TRBV7-3 and TRBJ2-3; D may be TRBD1 or TRBD2 (6 bases each). V was cut by 2 bases and J by 1 base, with 10 bases left in between. The CDR3 spans 15 residues. Germline CDR1 reads SGHTA; CDR2 reads FQGTGA.

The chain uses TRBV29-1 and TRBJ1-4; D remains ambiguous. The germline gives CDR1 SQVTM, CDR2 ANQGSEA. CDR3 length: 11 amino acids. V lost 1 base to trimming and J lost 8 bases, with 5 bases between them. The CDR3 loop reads CSVEGGEKLFF. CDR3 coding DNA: TGCAGCGTTGAAGGCGGGGAAAAACTGTTTTTT.

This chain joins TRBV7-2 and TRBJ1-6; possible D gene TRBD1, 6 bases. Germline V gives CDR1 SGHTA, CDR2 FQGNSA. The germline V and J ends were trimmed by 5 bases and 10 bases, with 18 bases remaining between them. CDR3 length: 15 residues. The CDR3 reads CASSPQQGMRSPLHF. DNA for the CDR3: TGTGCCAGCAGCCCCCAACAGGGTATGCGGTCACCCCTCCACTTT. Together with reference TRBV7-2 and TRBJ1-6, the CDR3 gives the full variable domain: GAGVSQSPSNKVTEKGKDVELRCDPISGHTALYWYRQSLGQGLEFLIYFQGNSAPDKSGLPSDRFSAERTGGSVSTLTIQRTQQEDSAVYLCASSPQQGMRSPLHFGNGTRLTVT.

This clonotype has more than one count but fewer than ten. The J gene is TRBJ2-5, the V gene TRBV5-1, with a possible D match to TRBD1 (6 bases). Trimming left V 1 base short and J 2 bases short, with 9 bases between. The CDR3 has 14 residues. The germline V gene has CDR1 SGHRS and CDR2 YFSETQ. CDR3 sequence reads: CASSLLQGQETQYF. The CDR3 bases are TGCGCCAGCAGCTTGCTACAGGGTCAAGAGACCCAGTACTTC. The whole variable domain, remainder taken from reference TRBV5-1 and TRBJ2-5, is KAGVTQTPRYLIKTRGQQVTLSCSPISGHRSVSWYQQTPGQGLQFLFEYFSETQRNKGNFPGRFSGRQFSNSRSEMNVSTLELGDSALYLCASSLLQGQETQYFGPGTRLLVL.

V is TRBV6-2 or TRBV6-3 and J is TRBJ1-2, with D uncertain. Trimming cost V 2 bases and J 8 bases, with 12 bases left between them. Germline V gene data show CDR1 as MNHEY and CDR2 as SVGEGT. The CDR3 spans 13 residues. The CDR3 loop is CASSYLSREGYTF. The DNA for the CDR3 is TGTGCCAGCAGTTACCTCTCACGGGAAGGCTACACCTTC.

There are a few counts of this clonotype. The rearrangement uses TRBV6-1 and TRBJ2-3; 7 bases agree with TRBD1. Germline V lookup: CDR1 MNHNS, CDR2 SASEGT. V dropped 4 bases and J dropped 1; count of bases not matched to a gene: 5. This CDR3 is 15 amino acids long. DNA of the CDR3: TGTGCCAGCAGTGGAGGGACAGCCCGCACAGATACGCAGTATTTT. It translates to CASSGGTARTDTQYF.

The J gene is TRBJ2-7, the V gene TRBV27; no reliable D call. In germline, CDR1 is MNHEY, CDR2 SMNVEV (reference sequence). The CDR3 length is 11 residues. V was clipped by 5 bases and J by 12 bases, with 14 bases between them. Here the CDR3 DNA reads TGTGCCAGCAGTCGCTGGCCAAGGTGGTACTTC. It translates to CASSRWPRWYF.

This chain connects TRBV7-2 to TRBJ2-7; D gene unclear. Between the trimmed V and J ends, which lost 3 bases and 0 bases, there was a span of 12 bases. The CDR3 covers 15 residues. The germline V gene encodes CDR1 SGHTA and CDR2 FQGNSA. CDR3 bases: TGTGCCAGCAGCTTTACCGGGTTCCGCTCCTACGAGCAGTACTTC. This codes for CASSFTGFRSYEQYF.

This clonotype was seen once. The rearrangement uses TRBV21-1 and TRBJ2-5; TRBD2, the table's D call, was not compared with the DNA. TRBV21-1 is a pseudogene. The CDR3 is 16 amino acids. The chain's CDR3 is CASREPGLAQQETQYF. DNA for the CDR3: TGTGCCAGCAGGGAACCGGGACTAGCGCAACAAGAGACCCAGTACTTC.